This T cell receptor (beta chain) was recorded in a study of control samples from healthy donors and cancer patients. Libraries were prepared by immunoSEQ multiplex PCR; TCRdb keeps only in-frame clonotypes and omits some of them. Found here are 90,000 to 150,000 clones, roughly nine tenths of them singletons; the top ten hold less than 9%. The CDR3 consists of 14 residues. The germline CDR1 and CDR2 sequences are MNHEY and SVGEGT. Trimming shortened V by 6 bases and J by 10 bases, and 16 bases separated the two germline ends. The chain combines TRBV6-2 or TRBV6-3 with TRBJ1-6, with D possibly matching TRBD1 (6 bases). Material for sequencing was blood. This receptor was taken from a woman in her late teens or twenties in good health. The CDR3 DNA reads TGTGCCAGCAGCCCAACAGGGCTTCGGTCACCCCTCCACTTT. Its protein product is CASSPTGLRSPLHF.